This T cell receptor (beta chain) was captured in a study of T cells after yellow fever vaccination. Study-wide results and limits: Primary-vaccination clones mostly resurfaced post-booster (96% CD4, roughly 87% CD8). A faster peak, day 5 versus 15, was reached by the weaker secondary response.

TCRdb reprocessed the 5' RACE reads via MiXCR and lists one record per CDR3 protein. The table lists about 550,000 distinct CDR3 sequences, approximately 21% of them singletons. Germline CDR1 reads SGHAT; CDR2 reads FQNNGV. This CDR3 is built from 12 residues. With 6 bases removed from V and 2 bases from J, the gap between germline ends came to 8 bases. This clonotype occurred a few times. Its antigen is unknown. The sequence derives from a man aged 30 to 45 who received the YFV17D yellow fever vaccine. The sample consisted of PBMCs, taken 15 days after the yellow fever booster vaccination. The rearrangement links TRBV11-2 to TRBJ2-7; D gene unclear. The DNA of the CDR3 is TGTGCCAGCAGGGGTAATCCCTACGAGCAGTACTTC. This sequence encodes CASRGNPYEQYF.